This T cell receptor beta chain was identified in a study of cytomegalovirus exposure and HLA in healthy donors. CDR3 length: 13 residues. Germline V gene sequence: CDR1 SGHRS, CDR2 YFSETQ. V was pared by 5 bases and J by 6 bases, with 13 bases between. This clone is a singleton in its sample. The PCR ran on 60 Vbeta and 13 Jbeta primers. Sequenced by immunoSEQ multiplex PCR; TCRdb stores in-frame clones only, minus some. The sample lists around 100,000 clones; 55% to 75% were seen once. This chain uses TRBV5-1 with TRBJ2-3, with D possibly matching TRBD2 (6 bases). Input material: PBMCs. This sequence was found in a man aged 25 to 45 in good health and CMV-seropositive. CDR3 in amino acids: CASSRGVEDTQYF. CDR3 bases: TGCGCCAGCAGTCGCGGGGTTGAGGATACGCAGTATTTT.